One T cell receptor beta chain is described in this entry. The data derive from a study of blood T cell repertoires in COVID-19. Clones were read by immunoSEQ multiplex PCR, and TCRdb kept only the in-frame ones, dropping some. The sample lists 150,000 or so clones, approximately 85% occurring once. This CDR3 contains 13 residues. CDR1 and CDR2 from the germline V gene are MNHEY and SMNVEV (reference sequence). Trimming took 5 bases from V and 3 from J, leaving 11 bases between them. The chain combines TRBV27 with TRBJ2-7; perhaps TRBD2 as D (5 bases). Sequencing was done on a sample of peripheral blood. This clonotype originated in a woman aged 45-59 years with COVID-19, enrolled during active disease. CDR3 in DNA: TGTGCCAGCAGTGGCCCCGGGGACTACGAGCAGTACTTC. It codes for CASSGPGDYEQYF.